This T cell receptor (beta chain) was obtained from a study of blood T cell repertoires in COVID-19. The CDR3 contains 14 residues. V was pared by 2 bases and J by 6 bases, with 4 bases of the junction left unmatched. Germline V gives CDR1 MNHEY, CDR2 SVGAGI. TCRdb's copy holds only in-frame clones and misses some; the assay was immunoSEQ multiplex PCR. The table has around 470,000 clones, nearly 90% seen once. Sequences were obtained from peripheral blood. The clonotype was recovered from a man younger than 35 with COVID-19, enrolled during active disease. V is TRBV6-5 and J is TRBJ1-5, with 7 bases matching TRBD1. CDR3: CASSYHRDSQPQHF. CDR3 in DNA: TGTGCCAGCAGTTACCACCGGGACAGTCAGCCCCAGCATTTT.